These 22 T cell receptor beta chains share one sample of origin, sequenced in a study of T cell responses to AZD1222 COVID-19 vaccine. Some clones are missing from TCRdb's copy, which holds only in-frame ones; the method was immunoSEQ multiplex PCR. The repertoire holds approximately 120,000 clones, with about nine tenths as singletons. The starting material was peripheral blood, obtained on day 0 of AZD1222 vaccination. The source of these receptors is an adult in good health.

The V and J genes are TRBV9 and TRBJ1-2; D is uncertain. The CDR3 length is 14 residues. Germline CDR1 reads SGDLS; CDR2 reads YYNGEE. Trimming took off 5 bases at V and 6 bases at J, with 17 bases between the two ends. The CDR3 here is CASRGGGLSDGYTF. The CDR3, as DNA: TGTGCCAGCAGAGGCGGAGGTCTGTCGGATGGCTACACCTTC.

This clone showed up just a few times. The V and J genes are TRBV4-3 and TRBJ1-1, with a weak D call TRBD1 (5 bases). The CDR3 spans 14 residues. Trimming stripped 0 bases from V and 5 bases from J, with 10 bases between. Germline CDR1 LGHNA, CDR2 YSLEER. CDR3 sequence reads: CASSQERKGTEAFF. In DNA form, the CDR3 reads TGCGCCAGCAGCCAAGAGAGGAAGGGGACTGAAGCTTTCTTT.

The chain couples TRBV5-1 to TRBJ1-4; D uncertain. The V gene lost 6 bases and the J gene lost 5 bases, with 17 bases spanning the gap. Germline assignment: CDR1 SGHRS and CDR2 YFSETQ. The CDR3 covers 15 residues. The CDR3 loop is CASTLRQGPNEKLFF. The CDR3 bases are TGCGCCAGCACCCTTCGACAAGGCCCAAATGAAAAACTGTTTTTT.

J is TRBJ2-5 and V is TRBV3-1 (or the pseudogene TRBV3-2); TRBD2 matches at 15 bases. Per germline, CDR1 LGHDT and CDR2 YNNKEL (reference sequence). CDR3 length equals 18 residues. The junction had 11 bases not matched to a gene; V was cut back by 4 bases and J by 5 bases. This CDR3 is CASSPGTSGGNFWETQYF. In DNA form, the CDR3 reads TGTGCCAGCAGCCCAGGGACTAGCGGGGGGAACTTCTGGGAGACCCAGTACTTC.

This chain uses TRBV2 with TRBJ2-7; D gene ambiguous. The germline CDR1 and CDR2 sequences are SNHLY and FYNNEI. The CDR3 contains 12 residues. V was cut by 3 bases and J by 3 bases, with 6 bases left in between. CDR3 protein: CASSEAIYEQYF. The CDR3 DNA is TGTGCCAGCAGTGAGGCTATCTACGAGCAGTACTTC.

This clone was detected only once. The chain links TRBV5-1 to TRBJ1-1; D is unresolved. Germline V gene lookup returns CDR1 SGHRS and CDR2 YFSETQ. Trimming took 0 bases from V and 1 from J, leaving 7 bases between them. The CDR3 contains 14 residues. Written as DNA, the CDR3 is TGCGCCAGCAGCTTGGAAGGAGGGAACACTGAAGCTTTCTTT. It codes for CASSLEGGNTEAFF. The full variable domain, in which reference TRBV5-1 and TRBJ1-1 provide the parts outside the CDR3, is KAGVTQTPRYLIKTRGQQVTLSCSPISGHRSVSWYQQTPGQGLQFLFEYFSETQRNKGNFPGRFSGRQFSNSRSEMNVSTLELGDSALYLCASSLEGGNTEAFFGQGTRLTVV.

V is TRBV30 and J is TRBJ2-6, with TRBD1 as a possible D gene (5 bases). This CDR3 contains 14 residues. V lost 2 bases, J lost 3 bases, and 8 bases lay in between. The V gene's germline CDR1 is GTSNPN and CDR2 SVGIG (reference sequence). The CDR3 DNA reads TGTGCCTGGAGTTCAGGGCATGGGGCCAACGTCCTGACTTTC. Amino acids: CAWSSGHGANVLTF.

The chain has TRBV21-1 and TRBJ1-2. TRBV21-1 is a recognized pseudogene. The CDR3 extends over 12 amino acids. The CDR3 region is CASNDGYYGYTF. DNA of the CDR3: TGTGCCAGCAACGACGGTTACTATGGCTACACCTTC.

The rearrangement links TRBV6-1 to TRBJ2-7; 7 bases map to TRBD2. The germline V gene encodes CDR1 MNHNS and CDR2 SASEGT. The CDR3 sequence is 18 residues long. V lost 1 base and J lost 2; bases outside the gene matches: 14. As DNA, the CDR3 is TGTGCCAGCAGTGAAGTTGTATCGGTTAGCGGGCTTACCTACGAGCAGTACTTC. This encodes CASSEVVSVSGLTYEQYF.

The CDR3 here is CASSQDPGPEAFF. The CDR3 region has the DNA TGCGCCAGCAGCCAAGACCCAGGACCCGAAGCTTTCTTT. This chain links TRBV4-1 with TRBJ1-1; D is undetermined. The CDR3 contains 13 residues. Deletions cut 0 bases from V and 8 bases from J, with 10 bases between. CDR1 is MGHRA and CDR2 is YSYEKL in the germline V gene.

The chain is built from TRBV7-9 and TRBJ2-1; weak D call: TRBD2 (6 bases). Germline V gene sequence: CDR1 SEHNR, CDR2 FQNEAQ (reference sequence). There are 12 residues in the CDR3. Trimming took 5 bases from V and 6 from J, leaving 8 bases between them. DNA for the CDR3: TGTGCCAGCAGCGGGAGGTCCAATGAGCAGTTCTTC. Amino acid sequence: CASSGRSNEQFF.

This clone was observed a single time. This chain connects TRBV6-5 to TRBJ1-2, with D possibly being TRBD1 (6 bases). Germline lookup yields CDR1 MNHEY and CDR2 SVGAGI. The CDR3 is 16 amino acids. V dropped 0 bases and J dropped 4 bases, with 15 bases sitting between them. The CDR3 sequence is CASSYSSGGGIYGYTF. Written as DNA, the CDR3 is TGTGCCAGCAGTTACTCGTCGGGGGGCGGAATCTATGGCTACACCTTC.

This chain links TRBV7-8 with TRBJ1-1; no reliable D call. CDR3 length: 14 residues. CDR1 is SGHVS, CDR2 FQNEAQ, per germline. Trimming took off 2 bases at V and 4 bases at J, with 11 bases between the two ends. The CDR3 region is CASSLRVWGTEAFF. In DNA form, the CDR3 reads TGTGCCAGCAGCTTAAGAGTCTGGGGCACTGAAGCTTTCTTT. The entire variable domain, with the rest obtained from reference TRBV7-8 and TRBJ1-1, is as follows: GAGVSQSPRYKVAKRGQDVALRCDPISGHVSLFWYQQALGQGPEFLTYFQNEAQLDKSGLPSDRFFAERPEGSVSTLKIQRTQQEDSAVYLCASSLRVWGTEAFFGQGTRLTVV.

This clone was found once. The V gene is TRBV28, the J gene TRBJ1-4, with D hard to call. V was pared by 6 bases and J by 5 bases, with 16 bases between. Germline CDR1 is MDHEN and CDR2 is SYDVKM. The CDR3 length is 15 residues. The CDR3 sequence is CASSSIGRENEKLFF. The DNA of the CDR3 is TGTGCCAGCAGCTCTATAGGACGGGAGAATGAAAAACTGTTTTTT.

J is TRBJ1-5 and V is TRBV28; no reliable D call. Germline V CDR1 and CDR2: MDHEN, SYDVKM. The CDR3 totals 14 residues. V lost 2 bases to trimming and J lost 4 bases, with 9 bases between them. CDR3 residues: CASSLAGVNQPQHF. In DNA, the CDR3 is TGTGCCAGCAGTTTAGCTGGTGTGAATCAGCCCCAGCATTTT.

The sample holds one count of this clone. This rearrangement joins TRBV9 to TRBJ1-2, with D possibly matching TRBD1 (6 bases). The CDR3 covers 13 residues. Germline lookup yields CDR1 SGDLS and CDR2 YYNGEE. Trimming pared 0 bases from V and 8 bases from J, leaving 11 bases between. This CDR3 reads CASSVDRVGGYTF. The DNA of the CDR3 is TGTGCCAGCAGCGTAGACAGGGTCGGGGGCTACACCTTC.

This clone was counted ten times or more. Written as DNA, the CDR3 is TGTGCCAGCAGCCAAACCAAGACACACGGCTACACCTTC. Residues: CASSQTKTHGYTF. The chain couples TRBV7-6 to TRBJ1-2; D not certain. Germline loops: CDR1 SGHVS, CDR2 FNYEAQ. Trimming took 5 bases from V and 8 from J, leaving 15 bases between them. This CDR3 has 13 amino acids.

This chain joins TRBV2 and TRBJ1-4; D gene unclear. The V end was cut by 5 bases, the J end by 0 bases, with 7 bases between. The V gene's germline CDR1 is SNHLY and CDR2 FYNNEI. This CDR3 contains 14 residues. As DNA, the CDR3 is TGTGCCAGCAGTACGGGAACAACTAATGAAAAACTGTTTTTT. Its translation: CASSTGTTNEKLFF.

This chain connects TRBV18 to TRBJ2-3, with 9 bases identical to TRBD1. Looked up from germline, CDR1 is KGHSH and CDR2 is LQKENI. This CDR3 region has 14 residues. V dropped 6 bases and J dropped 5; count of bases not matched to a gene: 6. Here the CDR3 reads CASSQQGAKDTQYF. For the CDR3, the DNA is TGTGCCAGCTCGCAACAGGGGGCAAAAGATACGCAGTATTTT.

CDR3 sequence (DNA): TGTGCCAGCAGGCGACACGGGGGGTTAAATTCACCCCTCCACTTT. Its protein is CASRRHGGLNSPLHF. The chain couples TRBV2 to TRBJ1-6; a possible D gene is TRBD1 (5 bases). V lost 6 bases and J 7 bases, leaving 16 bases between the germline ends. The CDR3 covers 15 residues. Germline V gene data show CDR1 as SNHLY and CDR2 as FYNNEI. The full variable domain, in which reference TRBV2 and TRBJ1-6 provide the parts outside the CDR3, is EPEVTQTPSHQVTQMGQEVILRCVPISNHLYFYWYRQILGQKVEFLVSFYNNEISEKSEIFDDQFSVERPDGSNFTLKIRSTKLEDSAMYFCASRRHGGLNSPLHFGNGTRLTVT.

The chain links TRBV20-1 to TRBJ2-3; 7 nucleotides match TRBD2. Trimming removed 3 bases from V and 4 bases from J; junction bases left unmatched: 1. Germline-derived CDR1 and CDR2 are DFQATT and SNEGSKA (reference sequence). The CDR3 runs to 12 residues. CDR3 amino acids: CSASRGADTQYF. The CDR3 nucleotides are TGCAGTGCTAGTCGGGGGGCAGATACGCAGTATTTT.

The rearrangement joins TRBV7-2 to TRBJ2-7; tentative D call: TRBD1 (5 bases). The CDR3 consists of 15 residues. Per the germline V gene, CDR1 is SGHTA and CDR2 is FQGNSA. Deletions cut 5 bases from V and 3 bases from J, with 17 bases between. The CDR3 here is CASSLRVPQGYEQYF. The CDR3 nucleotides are TGTGCCAGCAGCCTCAGGGTCCCCCAGGGCTACGAGCAGTACTTC.